This entry lists 23 T cell receptor beta chains sequenced from one sample in a study of blood T cells in healthy people across ages. Sample-barcoded 5' priming and a J-beta primer mix drove a second PCR of roughly 6 to 12 cycles. TCRdb fed the 5' RACE reads into MiXCR, producing one record per CDR3 protein. Among approximately 730,000 distinct CDR3 sequences listed, about 53% were seen once. The specimen was blood. The receptors come from a man at least 80 years old in good health.

The rearrangement joins TRBV29-1 to TRBJ2-1, with 9 nucleotides matching TRBD2. Germline V gene data show CDR1 as SQVTM and CDR2 as ANQGSEA. The ends lost 6 bases at V and 0 bases at J; junction bases unmatched: 3. CDR3 size: 14 residues. CDR3 loop: CSVGSGSSYNEQFF. DNA of the CDR3: TGCAGCGTCGGTAGCGGGAGCTCCTACAATGAGCAGTTCTTC.

This clonotype was observed a handful of times. The V gene is TRBV4-1, the J gene TRBJ2-3, with 8 bases fitting TRBD2. J lost 14 bases, V lost 1 base, and 17 bases had no gene match. This CDR3 is 16 amino acids long. Per the germline V gene, CDR1 is MGHRA and CDR2 is YSYEKL. DNA for the CDR3: TGCGCCAGCAGCCAAGGGTTGGCGGGAGGTAACGGATACGCGTATTTT. Protein product: CASSQGLAGGNGYAYF.

The chain combines TRBV6-5 with TRBJ2-1; D is unresolved. The CDR3 sequence is 13 residues long. Germline V gene data show CDR1 as MNHEY and CDR2 as SVGAGI. Trimming removed 7 bases at V and 6 bases at J, with 13 bases between. The CDR3 region has the DNA TGTGCCAGCACCCGGACCCTTGGCAATGAGCAGTTCTTC. It yields the protein CASTRTLGNEQFF.

This sequence joins TRBV21-1 and TRBJ2-3; TRBD2 is the table's D call and was not checked against the DNA. TRBV21-1 is a recognized pseudogene. The CDR3 covers 15 residues. As DNA, the CDR3 is TGTGCCAGCAGCAGCCAGCCAGCGGGAACCAGATACGCGTATTTT. Its translation is CASSSQPAGTRYAYF.

Notes on this clonotype: A read error is possible here, since a much larger clone lies one base away. The rearrangement uses TRBV3-1 and TRBJ1-2, with D uncertain. Germline V gene lookup returns CDR1 LGHDT and CDR2 YNNKEL (reference sequence). Deletions cut 1 base from V and 9 bases from J, with 18 bases between. This CDR3 spans 15 amino acids. The CDR3 DNA reads as TGTGCCAGCAGCCAAGCTGTCCGGGCTCACGCAAGCTACACCTTC. Translating it yields CASSQAVRAHASYTF.

The V call is TRBV6-6, the J call TRBJ1-1, with D possibly TRBD1 on 6 matching bases. Germline CDR1 and CDR2: MNHNY and SVGAGI (reference sequence). V lost 5 bases and J lost 1, with 14 bases in between. The CDR3 extends over 15 amino acids. The chain's CDR3 is CASSPLGDKNTEAFF. The DNA for the CDR3 is TGTGCCAGCAGTCCTTTAGGGGACAAGAACACTGAAGCTTTCTTT.

The chain combines TRBV12-3 or TRBV12-4 with TRBJ1-1; 8 bases fit TRBD1. This CDR3 is built from 16 residues. V gave up 5 bases and J gave up 1 base; unmatched junction bases: 9. CDR3 coding DNA: TGTGCCAGCAGTACGCGACAGGGGTCGGGGAACACTGAAGCTTTCTTT. Protein sequence: CASSTRQGSGNTEAFF.

The CDR3 DNA reads TGTGCCAGCAGCCGCCGCGTGATCTCCTACAATGGGCAGTACTTC. It encodes CASSRRVISYNGQYF. The chain recombines TRBV3-1 with TRBJ2-7, with D hard to call. The germline V gene encodes CDR1 LGHDT and CDR2 YNNKEL (reference sequence). Trimming pared 4 bases from V and 9 bases from J, leaving 22 bases between. This CDR3 contains 15 residues.

The chain's CDR3 is CASSLTGESSYEQYF. In nucleotides, the CDR3 is TGCGCCAGCAGCTTGACAGGAGAAAGCTCCTACGAGCAGTACTTC. This chain links TRBV5-1 with TRBJ2-7, with TRBD1 as a possible D gene (5 bases). Trimming removed 1 base at V and 0 bases at J, with 11 bases between. Per the germline V gene, CDR1 is SGHRS and CDR2 is YFSETQ. The CDR3 is 15 amino acids. Complete variable domain (other parts from reference TRBV5-1 and TRBJ2-7): KAGVTQTPRYLIKTRGQQVTLSCSPISGHRSVSWYQQTPGQGLQFLFEYFSETQRNKGNFPGRFSGRQFSNSRSEMNVSTLELGDSALYLCASSLTGESSYEQYFGPGTRLTVT.

V and J are TRBV7-3 and TRBJ1-1, with D possibly matching TRBD1 (6 bases). This CDR3 contains 14 residues. V shed 3 bases and J shed 1 base, with 9 bases lying between them. Germline V CDR1 and CDR2: SGHTA, FQGTGA. CDR3 DNA: TGTGCCAGCAGCTTGGGGGGCACGAACACTGAAGCTTTCTTT. Its protein product is CASSLGGTNTEAFF.

The J gene is TRBJ2-1, the V gene TRBV11-2; D may be TRBD2 (6 bases). Gene TRBJ2-7 matches the end of the DNA better, so the J call may be wrong. CDR3 length: 15 amino acids. Germline CDR1 is SGHAT and CDR2 is FQNNGV. As DNA, the CDR3 is TGTGCCAGCAGCTTGGGCGGGACCGCTTACAATGAGCAGTACTTC. This encodes CASSLGGTAYNEQYF.

This clonotype was seen more than once but under ten times. The V call is TRBV7-2, the J call TRBJ2-1; D call uncertain. The CDR3 contains 13 residues. Trimming removed 0 bases from V and 10 bases from J, with 10 bases in between. Germline CDR1 reads SGHTA; CDR2 reads FQGNSA. This CDR3 reads CASSLAGSQEQFF. CDR3 sequence (DNA): TGTGCCAGCAGCTTAGCCGGGTCTCAGGAGCAGTTCTTC.

This clonotype was recorded only once. The junction and the germline gene differ at one end; a read error may be behind it. V is TRBV7-8 and J is TRBJ2-7; 8 nucleotides align to TRBD2. This CDR3 comprises 14 residues. Germline V gene sequence: CDR1 SGHVS, CDR2 FQNEAQ. The chain's CDR3 is CASSPGGGEYGQYF. As DNA, the CDR3 is TGTGCCAGCAGCCCCGGGGGGGGAGAGTACGGGCAGTACTTC.

This sequence joins TRBV10-3 and TRBJ2-5; D is ambiguous. Germline lookup yields CDR1 ENHRY and CDR2 SYGVKD. The V end lost 0 bases, the J end lost 11 bases, and 16 bases lay between the germline ends. CDR3 length: 14 residues. This CDR3 reads CAISESVSGNEQYF. The CDR3 region has the DNA TGTGCCATCAGTGAGTCCGTTTCGGGCAATGAGCAGTACTTC.

The V call is TRBV28, the J call TRBJ2-7; D not certain. Germline CDR1 reads MDHEN; CDR2 reads SYDVKM. The V and J ends lost 8 bases and 0 bases respectively, with 8 bases between them. This CDR3 spans 12 amino acids. The CDR3 loop reads CASLQASYEQYF. DNA of the CDR3: TGTGCCAGCCTGCAGGCCTCCTACGAGCAGTACTTC.

This chain links TRBV2 with TRBJ2-5, with TRBD1 as a possible D gene (6 bases). V lost 6 bases and J 5 bases, leaving 13 bases between the germline ends. The V gene's germline CDR1 is SNHLY and CDR2 FYNNEI. This CDR3 has 13 residues. Here the CDR3 reads CASRRTESETQYF. The CDR3 nucleotides read TGTGCCAGCAGGCGGACAGAGTCGGAGACCCAGTACTTC.

The CDR3 loop is CASSQDGGGTLNEQFF. In DNA form, the CDR3 reads TGCGCCAGCAGCCAAGACGGGGGCGGGACCCTCAATGAGCAGTTCTTC. The chain couples TRBV4-1 to TRBJ2-1; D possibly matches TRBD1 or TRBD2 (6 bases each). Deletions cut 0 bases from V and 6 bases from J, with 15 bases between. The CDR3 sequence is 16 residues long. The germline gives CDR1 MGHRA, CDR2 YSYEKL.

This clonotype has a count of ten or more. The gene calls are TRBV3-1 and TRBJ2-5; 12 bases fit TRBD2. The CDR3 covers 15 residues. The germline V gene encodes CDR1 LGHDT and CDR2 YNNKEL (reference sequence). With V trimmed by 5 bases and J by 2 bases, 3 bases remained unmatched. CDR3 DNA sequence: TGTGCCAGCAGCGAGGGACTAGCGGGTCAAGAGACCCAGTACTTC. Protein sequence: CASSEGLAGQETQYF.

The chain couples TRBV7-9 to TRBJ2-2; perhaps D is TRBD1 or TRBD2 (6 bases each). The germline V and J ends were trimmed by 11 bases and 2 bases, with 12 bases remaining between them. This CDR3 has 13 amino acids. CDR1 is SEHNR, CDR2 FQNEAQ, per germline (reference sequence). CDR3 DNA: TGTGCCGGAGGGACATCAAACACCGGGGAGCTGTTTTTT. Translated, it gives CAGGTSNTGELFF.

The DNA for the CDR3 is TGTGCCAGCAGTTACGGATCAGGGGTGCCCCACAATGAGCAGTTCTTC. Amino acid sequence: CASSYGSGVPHNEQFF. The V and J genes are TRBV6-5 and TRBJ2-1, with a weak D call TRBD1 (6 bases). The CDR3 is made up of 16 amino acids. Trimming removed 2 bases from V and 5 bases from J, with 16 bases in between. Per the germline V gene, CDR1 is MNHEY and CDR2 is SVGAGI.

This clonotype was counted at least ten times. The V and J genes are TRBV14 and TRBJ1-2; D is undetermined. The germline V gene has CDR1 SGHDN and CDR2 FVKESK. The length of the CDR3 is 15 residues. The V gene lost 3 bases and the J gene lost 1 base, with 12 bases spanning the gap. The CDR3 spells CASSHSIQVNYGYTF. CDR3 nucleotide sequence: TGTGCCAGCAGCCACTCAATACAAGTTAACTATGGCTACACCTTC. The full variable domain, rest sourced from reference TRBV14 and TRBJ1-2, is EAGVTQFPSHSVIEKGQTVTLRCDPISGHDNLYWYRRVMGKEIKFLLHFVKESKQDESGMPNNRFLAERTGGTYSTLKVQPAELEDSGVYFCASSHSIQVNYGYTFGSGTRLTVV.

The chain links TRBV2 to TRBJ2-3, with D hard to call. CDR1 is SNHLY and CDR2 is FYNNEI in the germline V gene. Trimming took 4 bases from V and 5 from J, leaving 13 bases between them. CDR3 length: 14 amino acids. Here the CDR3 reads CASSGPAVEDTQYF. The CDR3 DNA follows: TGTGCCAGCAGTGGGCCAGCCGTAGAAGATACGCAGTATTTT.

This rearrangement joins TRBV7-9 to TRBJ2-3; 7 positions match TRBD2. With 0 bases clipped from V and 2 bases from J, the junction kept 8 bases outside the gene matches. This CDR3 has 17 amino acids. Per germline, CDR1 SEHNR and CDR2 FQNEAQ (reference sequence). The DNA for the CDR3 is TGTGCCAGCAGCTTAGCACGGGGGGTGTTTGACACAGATACGCAGTATTTT. It encodes CASSLARGVFDTDTQYF.